This T cell receptor (beta chain) derives from a study of blood T cell repertoires in COVID-19. Libraries were prepared by immunoSEQ multiplex PCR; TCRdb keeps only in-frame clonotypes and omits some of them. Of a few hundred thousand clones listed, around nine tenths are singletons. Between the trimmed V and J ends, which lost 4 bases and 1 base, there was a span of 19 bases. CDR3 length: 17 amino acids. In germline, CDR1 is MGHRA, CDR2 YSYEKL. The chain joins TRBV4-1 to TRBJ1-1; D is undetermined. The clonotype was recovered from a woman aged 45-59 years who had recovered from COVID-19. Sample: PBMCs or T cells enriched from blood (not recorded which). CDR3 residues: CASSPGRWGRENTEAFF. The CDR3 DNA follows: TGCGCCAGCAGCCCCGGGAGGTGGGGTAGAGAGAACACTGAAGCTTTCTTT.